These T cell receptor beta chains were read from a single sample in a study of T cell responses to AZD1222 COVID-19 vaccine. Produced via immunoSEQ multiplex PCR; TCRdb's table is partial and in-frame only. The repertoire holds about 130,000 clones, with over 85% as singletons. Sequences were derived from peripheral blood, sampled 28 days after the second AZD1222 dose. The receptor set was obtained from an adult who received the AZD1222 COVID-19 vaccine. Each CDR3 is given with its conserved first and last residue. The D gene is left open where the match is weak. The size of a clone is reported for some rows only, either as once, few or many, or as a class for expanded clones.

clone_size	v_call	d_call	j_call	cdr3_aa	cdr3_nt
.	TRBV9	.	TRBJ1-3	CASSVVPNSGNTIYF	TGTGCCAGCAGCGTAGTTCCCAACTCTGGAAACACCATATATTTT
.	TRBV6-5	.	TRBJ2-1	CASMGAGNEQFF	TGTGCCAGCATGGGGGCGGGGAATGAGCAGTTCTTC
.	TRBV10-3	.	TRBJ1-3	CAISVDGNTIYF	TGTGCCATCAGTGTGGACGGAAACACCATATATTTT
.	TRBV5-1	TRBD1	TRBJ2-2	CASSLESGQGNGELFF	TGCGCCAGCAGCTTAGAATCGGGACAGGGGAACGGGGAGCTGTTTTTT
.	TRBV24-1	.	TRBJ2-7	CATSDLNGGLPEQYF	TGTGCCACCAGTGATTTGAACGGCGGTTTGCCCGAGCAGTACTTC
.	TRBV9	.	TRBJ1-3	CASSVKGPTGNILSRGNTIYF	TGTGCCAGCAGCGTAAAGGGGCCAACAGGAAATATACTCTCTAGGGGAAACACCATATATTTT
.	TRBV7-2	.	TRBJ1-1	CASSLGKTEAFF	TGTGCCAGCAGCTTGGGGAAAACTGAAGCTTTCTTT
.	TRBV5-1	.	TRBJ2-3	CASSLGSGGFEDTQYF	TGCGCCAGCAGCTTGGGATCAGGAGGATTTGAAGATACGCAGTATTTT
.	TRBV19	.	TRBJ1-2	CASSISQGIGYTF	TGTGCCAGTAGTATCTCACAGGGTATTGGCTACACCTTC
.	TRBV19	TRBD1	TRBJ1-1	CATWDRGGTEAFF	TGTGCCACCTGGGACAGGGGAGGCACTGAAGCTTTCTTT
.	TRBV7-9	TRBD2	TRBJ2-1	CASSHLVMGSGGPYNEQFF	TGTGCCAGCAGCCACCTCGTGATGGGTAGCGGGGGACCATACAATGAGCAGTTCTTC
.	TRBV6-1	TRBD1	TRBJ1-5	CASSESQGATYPQHF	TGTGCCAGCAGTGAGTCCCAGGGGGCCACTTATCCCCAGCATTTT
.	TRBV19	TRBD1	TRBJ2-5	CASSARQGSMKTQYF	TGTGCCAGTAGTGCTAGACAGGGATCTATGAAGACCCAGTACTTC
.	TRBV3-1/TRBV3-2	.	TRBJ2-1	CASSHRSSYNEQFF	TGTGCCAGCAGCCATAGAAGCTCCTACAATGAGCAGTTCTTC
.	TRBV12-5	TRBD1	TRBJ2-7	CASGSGQGGSYEQYF	TGTGCTAGTGGTTCAGGACAGGGGGGCTCCTACGAGCAGTACTTC
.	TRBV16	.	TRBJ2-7	CASSPTSNEQYF	TGTGCCAGCAGCCCGACTAGTAACGAGCAGTACTTC
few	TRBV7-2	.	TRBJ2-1	CASSLEGSPSYNEQFF	TGTGCCAGCAGCTTAGAGGGCTCCCCCTCCTACAATGAGCAGTTCTTC
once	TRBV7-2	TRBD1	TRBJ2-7	CASSLNRGPPLYEQYF	TGTGCCAGCAGCCTCAACAGGGGACCCCCTCTCTACGAGCAGTACTTC
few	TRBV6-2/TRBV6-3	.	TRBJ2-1	CASSYQDSYNEQFF	TGTGCCAGCAGTTACCAGGACAGTTACAATGAGCAGTTCTTC
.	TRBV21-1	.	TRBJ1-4	CASSGSPLRGEKLFF	TGTGCCAGCAGCGGCTCGCCCCTTCGCGGGGAAAAACTGTTTTTT
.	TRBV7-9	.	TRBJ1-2	CASSPDRNYGYTF	TGTGCCAGCAGCCCAGACAGGAACTATGGCTACACCTTC
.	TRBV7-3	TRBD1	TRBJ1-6	CASSLGRDRYNSPLHF	TGTGCCAGCAGCTTAGGCCGGGACAGGTATAATTCACCCCTCCACTTT